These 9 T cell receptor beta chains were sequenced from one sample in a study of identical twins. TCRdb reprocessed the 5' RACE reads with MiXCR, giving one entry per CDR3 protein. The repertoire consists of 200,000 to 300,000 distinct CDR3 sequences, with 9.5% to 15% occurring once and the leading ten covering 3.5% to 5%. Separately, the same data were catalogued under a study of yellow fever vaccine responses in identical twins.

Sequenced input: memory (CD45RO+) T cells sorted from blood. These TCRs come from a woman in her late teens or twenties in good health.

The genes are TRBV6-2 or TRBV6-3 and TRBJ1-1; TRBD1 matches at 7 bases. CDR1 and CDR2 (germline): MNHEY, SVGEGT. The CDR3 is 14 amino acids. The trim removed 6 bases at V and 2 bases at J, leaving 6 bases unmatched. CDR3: CASRQTGRNTEAFF. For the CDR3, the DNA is TGTGCCAGCAGGCAGACAGGGCGAAACACTGAAGCTTTCTTT.

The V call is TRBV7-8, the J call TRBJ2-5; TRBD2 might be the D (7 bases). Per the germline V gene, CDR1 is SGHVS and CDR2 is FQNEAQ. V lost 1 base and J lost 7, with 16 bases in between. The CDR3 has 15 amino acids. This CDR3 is CASSLDGGARGTQYF. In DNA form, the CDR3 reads TGTGCCAGCAGCTTAGATGGGGGGGCGAGGGGGACCCAGTACTTC.

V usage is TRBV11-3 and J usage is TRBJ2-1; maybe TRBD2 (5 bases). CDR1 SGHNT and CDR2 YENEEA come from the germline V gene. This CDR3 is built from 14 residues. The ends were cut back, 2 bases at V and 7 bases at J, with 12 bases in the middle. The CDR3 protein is CASSLQAPGNEQFF. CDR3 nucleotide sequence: TGTGCCAGCAGCTTACAGGCCCCGGGAAATGAGCAGTTCTTC.

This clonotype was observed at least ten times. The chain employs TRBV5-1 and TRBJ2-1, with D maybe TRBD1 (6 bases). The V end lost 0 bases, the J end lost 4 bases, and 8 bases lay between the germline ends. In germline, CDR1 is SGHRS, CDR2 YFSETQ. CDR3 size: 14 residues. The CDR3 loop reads CASSLAQGYNEQFF. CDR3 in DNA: TGCGCCAGCAGCTTGGCACAGGGATACAATGAGCAGTTCTTC.

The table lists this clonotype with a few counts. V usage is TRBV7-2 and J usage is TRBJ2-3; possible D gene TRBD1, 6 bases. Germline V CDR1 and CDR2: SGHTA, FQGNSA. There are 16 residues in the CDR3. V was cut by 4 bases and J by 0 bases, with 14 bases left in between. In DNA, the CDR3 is TGTGCCAGCAGCTCCCAGGGGAGAGGTAGCACAGATACGCAGTATTTT. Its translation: CASSSQGRGSTDTQYF. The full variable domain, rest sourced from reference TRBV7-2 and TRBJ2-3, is GAGVSQSPSNKVTEKGKDVELRCDPISGHTALYWYRQSLGQGLEFLIYFQGNSAPDKSGLPSDRFSAERTGGSVSTLTIQRTQQEDSAVYLCASSSQGRGSTDTQYFGPGTRLTVL.

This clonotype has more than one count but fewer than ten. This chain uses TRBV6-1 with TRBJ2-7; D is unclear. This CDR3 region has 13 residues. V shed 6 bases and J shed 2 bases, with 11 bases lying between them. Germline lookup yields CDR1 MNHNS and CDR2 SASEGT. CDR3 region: CASSRTFAYEQYF. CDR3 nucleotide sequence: TGTGCCAGCAGCCGGACGTTTGCCTACGAGCAGTACTTC.

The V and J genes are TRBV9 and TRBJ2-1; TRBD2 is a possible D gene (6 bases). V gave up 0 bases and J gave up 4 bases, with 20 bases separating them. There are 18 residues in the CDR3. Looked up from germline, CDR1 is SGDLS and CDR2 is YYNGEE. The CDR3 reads CASSVGVEGSRKYNEQFF. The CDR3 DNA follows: TGTGCCAGCAGCGTAGGGGTGGAGGGCTCCAGAAAATACAATGAGCAGTTCTTC.

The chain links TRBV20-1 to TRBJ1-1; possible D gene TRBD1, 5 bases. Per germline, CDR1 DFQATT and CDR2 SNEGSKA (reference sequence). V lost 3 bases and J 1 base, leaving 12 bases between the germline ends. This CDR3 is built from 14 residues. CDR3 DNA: TGCAGTGCTAGTAGCGGGGGTAGGAACACTGAAGCTTTCTTT. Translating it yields CSASSGGRNTEAFF.

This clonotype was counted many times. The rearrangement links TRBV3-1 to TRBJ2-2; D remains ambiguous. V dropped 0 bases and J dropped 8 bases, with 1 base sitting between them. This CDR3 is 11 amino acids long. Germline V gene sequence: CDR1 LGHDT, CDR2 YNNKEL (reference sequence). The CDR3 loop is CASSQDGELFF. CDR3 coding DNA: TGTGCCAGCAGCCAAGATGGGGAGCTGTTTTTT.